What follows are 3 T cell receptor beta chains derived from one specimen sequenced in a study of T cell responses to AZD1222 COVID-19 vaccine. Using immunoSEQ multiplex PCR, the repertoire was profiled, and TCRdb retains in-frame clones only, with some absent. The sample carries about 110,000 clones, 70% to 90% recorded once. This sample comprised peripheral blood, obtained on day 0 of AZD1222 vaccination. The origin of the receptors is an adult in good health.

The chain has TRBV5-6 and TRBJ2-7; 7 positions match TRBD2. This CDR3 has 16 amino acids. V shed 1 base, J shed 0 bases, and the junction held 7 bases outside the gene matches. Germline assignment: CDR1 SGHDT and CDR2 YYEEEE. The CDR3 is CASSLRLAVPSYEQYF. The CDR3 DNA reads TGTGCCAGCAGCTTGAGACTAGCTGTCCCCTCCTACGAGCAGTACTTC. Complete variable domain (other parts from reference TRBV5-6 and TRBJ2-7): DAGVTQSPTHLIKTRGQQVTLRCSPKSGHDTVSWYQQALGQGPQFIFQYYEEEERQRGNFPDRFSGHQFPNYSSELNVNALLLGDSALYLCASSLRLAVPSYEQYFGPGTRLTVT.

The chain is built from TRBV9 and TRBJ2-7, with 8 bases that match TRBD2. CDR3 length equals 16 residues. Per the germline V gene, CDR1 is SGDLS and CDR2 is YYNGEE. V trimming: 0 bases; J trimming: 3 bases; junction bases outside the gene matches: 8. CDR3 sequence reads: CASSVGAGEGGYEQYF. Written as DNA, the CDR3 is TGTGCCAGCAGCGTAGGAGCGGGAGAAGGCGGCTACGAGCAGTACTTC.

CDR3 residues: CATSGGQGAMGGETQYF. For the CDR3, the DNA is TGTGCCACCAGTGGGGGACAGGGGGCTATGGGAGGAGAGACCCAGTACTTC. The chain is built from TRBV24-1 and TRBJ2-5, with TRBD1 identical over 12 bases. This CDR3 has 17 amino acids. The trim removed 5 bases at V and 4 bases at J, leaving 10 bases unmatched. The germline gives CDR1 KGHDR, CDR2 SFDVKD.